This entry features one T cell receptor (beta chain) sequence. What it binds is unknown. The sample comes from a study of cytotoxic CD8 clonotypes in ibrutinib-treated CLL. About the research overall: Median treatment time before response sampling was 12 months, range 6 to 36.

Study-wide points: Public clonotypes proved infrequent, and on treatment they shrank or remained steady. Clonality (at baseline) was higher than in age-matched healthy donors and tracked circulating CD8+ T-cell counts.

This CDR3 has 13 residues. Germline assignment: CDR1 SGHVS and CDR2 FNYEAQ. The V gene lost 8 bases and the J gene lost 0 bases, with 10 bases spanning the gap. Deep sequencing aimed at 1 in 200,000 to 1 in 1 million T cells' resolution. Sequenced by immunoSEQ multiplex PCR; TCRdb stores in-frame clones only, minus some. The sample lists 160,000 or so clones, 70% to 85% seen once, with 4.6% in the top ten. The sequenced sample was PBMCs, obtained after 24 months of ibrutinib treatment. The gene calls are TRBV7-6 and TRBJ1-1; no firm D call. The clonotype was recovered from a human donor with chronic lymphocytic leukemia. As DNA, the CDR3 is TGTGCCAGCCGGGCCGGATTGAACACTGAAGCTTTCTTT. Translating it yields CASRAGLNTEAFF. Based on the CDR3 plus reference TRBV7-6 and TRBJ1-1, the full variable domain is GAGVSQSPRYKVTKRGQDVALRCDPISGHVSLYWYRQALGQGPEFLTYFNYEAQQDKSGLPNDRFSAERPEGSISTLTIQRTEQRDSAMYRCASRAGLNTEAFFGQGTRLTVV.